What follows describes a single T cell receptor (beta chain). This clone's antigen is unknown. No base quality values were provided; no much bigger clone lies one nucleotide off. Library preparation was by 5' RACE. Reads for this sample came from an Illumina HiSeq 2500. A second PCR of 7 to 11 cycles was performed with a sample-barcoded 5' primer and a J-beta primer mix. A template-switch 5' adaptor carrying 12 random nucleotides introduced a unique molecular identifier onto each TCR beta cDNA molecule. Each sample yielded at least 2.5 million CDR3-containing paired-end reads. All of the RNA was converted into first-strand cDNA using the Mint cDNA synthesis kit, with a TRBC-specific oligonucleotide serving as the primer. Following uracil-DNA glycosylase treatment, all cDNA underwent a first 18-cycle PCR with the universal primers M1SS and BC2_uni_R. Regarding the original processing steps: For normalization, 1 million high-quality reads, each with a distinct molecular identifier, were randomly selected from each sample. Reads sharing molecular identifiers were discarded rather than binned into consensus sequences. MiTCR, with a Q25 quality threshold and the strictest error-elimination algorithm, was used for CDR3 identification, clonotype clustering and error correction. A nonparametric unseen species model with Euler transformation was used to estimate lower-bound total TCR beta diversity. TCRdb handled the public reads itself, with Q25 trimming in fastp and clone calling in MiXCR, and kept productive beta chains. A single entry per CDR3 protein holds the most common genes and DNA from its merged rows. TCRdb, not the original authors, processed these V and J calls. Within this sample are some 1.4 million distinct CDR3 sequences, with roughly 40% of them counted one time only. The ten most abundant clones make up less than 8% of the sample.

This sample was taken from a study of blood T cells in healthy people across ages (dated by TCRdb to 2013 to 2016). For the study in its entirety: In model experiments, template switching captured about one uniquely barcoded TCR beta cDNA molecule for every two T cells. The study measured age-related changes in TCR beta repertoire diversity using deep sequencing normalized with unique cDNA molecular identifiers. The donors were divided into four age groups: young (average around 17 years), middle-aged (about 39), aged (about 62) and long-lived (82). To avoid experimental bias, donors of different ages were spread randomly across the sequencing lanes. Using the same blood draw, the study looked at two additional independent replicas of 1 million unique cDNA reads for two donors, one aged 18 to 30 and the other aged 80 or older. What the authors observed across the whole study: Because profiling used bulk unsorted PBMCs, naive and antigen-experienced compartments could not be compared conclusively. The percentage of naive T cells measured by flow cytometry correlated strongly with observed TCR beta diversity. Because donor CMV infection status was unknown, age-related changes in expanded clonotypes were potentially confounded. Estimates of total diversity from one million sequenced T cells were regarded as lower bounds and underestimates. Compared with the aged group, the long-lived group had more naive CD4+ T cells, fewer expanded clones and increased TCR diversity, a pattern suggesting age selection. Observed TCR beta diversity per million T cells fell roughly linearly with age, and a significant reduction was already apparent by age about 38.

V loses 1 base, J loses 0 bases, and the germline ends lie 10 bases apart. From its cysteine to its phenylalanine, the CDR3 spans 15 amino acids. Just the 45-base CDR3 DNA is kept, in frame starting at base 1. CDR1 is given as SEHNR and CDR2 as FQNEAQ, both from the germline V gene (reference sequence). Donors were under 40 systemically healthy Caucasian individuals from Russia aged about 6 to 100 years. Ten milliliters of peripheral blood were drawn from each donor into EDTA-treated Vacutainer tubes. PBMCs were isolated by Ficoll-Paque density-gradient centrifugation, with at least 6 million obtained per sample. Trizol reagent was used to extract total RNA from PBMCs, with at least 5.5 micrograms per sample. Naive CD45RAhigh/CD27high T cell percentages were measured by flow cytometry on a PBMC aliquot from every donor.

The sample was blood. The sequence derives from a woman between 18 and 29 years old in good health. The sequence joins TRBV7-9 to TRBJ2-7; tentative D gene TRBD1, with 6 bases matching. The CDR3 corresponds to CASSLEQGSSYEQYF. In nucleotide form, the sequence is TGTGCCAGCAGCTTAGAACAGGGCAGCTCCTACGAGCAGTACTTC.